This T cell receptor (beta chain) was identified in a study of T cell repertoires in cytomegalovirus infection. Study-wide context: Public TCR beta signatures indicated both CMV infection and matching HLA type.

The study, taken as a whole, reports: Public TCR beta family frequency separated CMV-and-HLA carriers, including in an independent cohort. In two of eight donors, the top clonotype was HLA-C-restricted CMV-specific.

TCRdb itself ran the reads through MiXCR, one entry per CDR3 protein. The table has some 400,000 distinct CDR3 sequences, under 40% seen once. This CDR3 has 15 residues. Trimming took off 5 bases at V and 0 bases at J, with 11 bases between the two ends. Germline V CDR1 and CDR2: SGHTA, FQGNSA. This clonotype showed up many times. Its antigen remains unidentified. The V call is TRBV7-2, the J call TRBJ1-5; D is undetermined. Sequenced input: PBMCs. The sequence came from a human donor in good health (CMV status not recorded). Some clones in this sample may be carry-over from other donors' samples. The CDR3 sequence: CASSRNSLSNQPQHF. The CDR3 DNA is TGTGCCAGCAGCCGTAACAGTCTTAGCAATCAGCCCCAGCATTTT.